This T cell receptor (beta chain) was captured by sequencing in a study of memory B cells and T cells in multiple sclerosis. Whole-study findings and limits: Shared clonotype counts depended on differing compartment clone-set sizes and were normalized.

Separate sequencing covered autoproliferating (CFSE-dim) and non-proliferating (CFSE-high) T cells from stimulus-free culture. Cultures began with about 4.6x10^7 CFSE-labeled PBMCs, unstimulated for 7 days, with replicate wells pooled. Germline CDR1 is SGHDT and CDR2 is YYEEEE. Trimming removed 3 bases from V and 3 bases from J; junction bases left unmatched: 5. CDR3 size: 15 residues. Data came from immunoSEQ multiplex PCR; TCRdb stores just in-frame clones and leaves some out. The sample lists about 32,000 clones, about 82% seen once, with about 2.5% in the top ten. A remark on this clone: Its matching antigen is unknown.

V gene TRBV5-6 combines with J gene TRBJ1-1, with TRBD1 matching over 10 bases. The sequence was collected from a human donor with multiple sclerosis. The sample consisted of PBMCs from blood kept in culture. In DNA, the CDR3 is TGTGCCAGCAGCTGGTTAGGACAGGGGGACACTGAAGCTTTCTTT. Amino acids: CASSWLGQGDTEAFF.